This T cell receptor (beta chain) was sequenced for a study of CD8+CD57+ T cells in acquired aplastic anemia. Regarding the study as a whole: Patients and controls were found to share fewer than 35 CD8+ CDR3 sequences.

There are a few counts of this clonotype. Its antigen remains unknown. An expansion of CD8+CD57+ cells by flow cytometry had been shown in patients chosen for sequencing. Blood was sampled before the patients had received any therapy. Germline assignment: CDR1 SNHLY and CDR2 FYNNEI. V shed 6 bases, J shed 2 bases, and the junction held 6 bases outside the gene matches. The CDR3 totals 14 residues. Profiles of TCR beta VDJ and CDR3 were generated from a genomic DNA template. TCRdb itself ran the reads through MiXCR, one entry per CDR3 protein. The repertoire holds roughly 200,000 distinct CDR3 sequences, 55% to 65% seen once, with roughly 46% in the top ten.

This sequence joins TRBV2 and TRBJ1-2, with 7 bases matching TRBD1. The sequenced sample consisted of sorted CD4+, CD8+, or CD8+CD57+ T cells (not recorded which) from PBMCs. This receptor was taken from a human donor with aplastic anemia. The chain's CDR3 is CASRPRQGNYGYTF. CDR3 coding DNA: TGTGCCAGCAGGCCCCGACAGGGAAACTATGGCTACACCTTC. Supplemented by reference TRBV2 and TRBJ1-2, the full variable domain reads EPEVTQTPSHQVTQMGQEVILRCVPISNHLYFYWYRQILGQKVEFLVSFYNNEISEKSEIFDDQFSVERPDGSNFTLKIRSTKLEDSAMYFCASRPRQGNYGYTFGSGTRLTVV.